Listed below are T cell receptor beta chains from one sample, sequenced in a study of blood T cell repertoires in COVID-19. Assay used: immunoSEQ multiplex PCR; TCRdb lists only in-frame clones, some missing. The sample includes approximately 170,000 clones, approximately 83% seen only once; the top ten take over 7%. Sequenced sample: peripheral blood. All receptors come from a man in his forties or fifties with active or convalescent COVID-19. Each CDR3 is given with its conserved first and last residue. The order of the fields is D gene, J gene, clone size, V gene, CDR3 length, CDR3 DNA, CDR3 protein. A D gene is named only where the DNA matches it firmly. Expanded clones get a size class; other rows say once, few or many, or leave the size out.

>-|TRBJ2-7|-|TRBV7-4|15
TGTGCCAGCAGCTTAGTGGGCACCCCCTACTACGAGCAGTACTTC
CASSLVGTPYYEQYF
>-|TRBJ1-1|-|TRBV19|15
TGTGCCAGTAGTGAGGGGGTATTATTGAACACTGAAGCTTTCTTT
CASSEGVLLNTEAFF
>-|TRBJ1-2|-|TRBV10-2|13
TGCGCCAGCAGTGATGGTCCGGACTATGGCTACACCTTC
CASSDGPDYGYTF
>TRBD2|TRBJ2-3|-|TRBV7-2|16
TGTGCCAGCAGCCATGGTCGGGGGGGCTGGGCAGATACGCAGTATTTT
CASSHGRGGWADTQYF
>-|TRBJ2-7|-|TRBV7-9|12
TGTGCCAGCAATGGACAGCACTACGAGCAGTACTTC
CASNGQHYEQYF
>-|TRBJ1-3|-|TRBV19|16
TGTGCCAGTAGTACCCCTCCTCCAGGCTCTGGAAACACCATATATTTT
CASSTPPPGSGNTIYF
>TRBD2|TRBJ2-2|-|TRBV3-1/TRBV3-2|17
TGTGCCAGCAGCTTCTTAATAGCGGGAACGCGCACCGGGGAGCTGTTTTTT
CASSFLIAGTRTGELFF
>TRBD2|TRBJ2-1|-|TRBV5-1|15
TGCGCCAGCAGCTTGGAAGCGGGGGGGCCATATGAGCAGTTCTTC
CASSLEAGGPYEQFF
>-|TRBJ2-1|-|TRBV5-1|15
TGCGCCAGCAGCTTGGACGGGAGTACCTACAATGAGCAGTTCTTC
CASSLDGSTYNEQFF
>TRBD2|TRBJ2-1|-|TRBV3-1/TRBV3-2|18
TGTGCCAGCAGCCAACTTTATCCGGGACTAGCGAGGGGGGATGAGCAGTTCTTC
CASSQLYPGLARGDEQFF
>TRBD2|TRBJ2-7|-|TRBV11-3|13
TGTGCCAGCAGCCCAGCGGGGTCCTACGAGCAGTACTTC
CASSPAGSYEQYF
>-|TRBJ1-1|-|TRBV9|13
TGTGCCAGCAGCACCCGGGGAGGGAGGGTAGCTTTCTTT
CASSTRGGRVAFF
>TRBD1|TRBJ2-3|-|TRBV5-1|14
TGCGCCAGCAGCACGGACAGGGGCACAGATACGCAGTATTTT
CASSTDRGTDTQYF
>TRBD2|TRBJ2-3|-|TRBV10-1|15
TGCGCCAGCAATGAGCGGGGGGGCCTGGCAGATACGCAGTATTTT
CASNERGGLADTQYF
>-|TRBJ2-1|-|TRBV29-1|10
TGCAGCGTTGATAACAATGAGCAGTTCTTC
CSVDNNEQFF
>-|TRBJ2-3|-|TRBV24-1|14
TGTGCCACCAGTGCCAGGGCTGGCACAGATACGCAGTATTTT
CATSARAGTDTQYF
>TRBD1|TRBJ1-1|-|TRBV7-9|16
TGTGCCAGCAGCTTAAAAGGCAGGGGGCCGGACACTGAAGCTTTCTTT
CASSLKGRGPDTEAFF
>-|TRBJ2-7|-|TRBV4-1|14
TGCGCCAGCAGCCTCGTACAGAAAGATTACGAGCAGTACTTC
CASSLVQKDYEQYF
>TRBD1|TRBJ2-1|-|TRBV10-3|13
TGTGCCATCAGACCGGACAGGGTACCTGAGCAGTTCTTC
CAIRPDRVPEQFF
>-|TRBJ2-3|-|TRBV5-1|15
TGCGCCAGCAGCCTGGATGGGGCCTACACAGATACGCAGTATTTT
CASSLDGAYTDTQYF
>TRBD1|TRBJ1-5|few|TRBV5-4|13
TGTGCCAGCAGCCCGGGACAGGATCAGCCCCAGCATTTT
CASSPGQDQPQHF
>TRBD2|TRBJ2-7|-|TRBV27|14
TGTGCCAGCAGTCCCGGACTAGCGGGAGTCGAGCAGTACTTC
CASSPGLAGVEQYF
>-|TRBJ2-2|-|TRBV7-9|17
TGTGCCAGCAGCAAACCCAGACAGGGAGGAAACACCGGGGAGCTGTTTTTT
CASSKPRQGGNTGELFF
>-|TRBJ1-5|-|TRBV2|15
TGTGCCAGCAGTGTAGGGGTTGGTGGCAATCAGCCCCAGCATTTT
CASSVGVGGNQPQHF
>TRBD1|TRBJ2-7|-|TRBV7-3|14
TGTGCCAGCAGCTTGGAGCAGGGGGACTACGAGCAGTACTTC
CASSLEQGDYEQYF
>TRBD2|TRBJ2-7|-|TRBV7-2|16
TGTGCCAGCAGCCCCTTAGCGGGAGTGAGCTCCTACGAGCAGTACTTC
CASSPLAGVSSYEQYF
>-|TRBJ2-3|few|TRBV2|15
TGTGCCAGCAGTGAACGGGGGAGATTCACAGATACGCAGTATTTT
CASSERGRFTDTQYF
>-|TRBJ1-6|once|TRBV5-1|15
TGCGCCAGCAGCTCGGGGGAAGGAGGTAATTCACCCCTCCACTTT
CASSSGEGGNSPLHF
>-|TRBJ1-6|-|TRBV6-5|15
TGTGCCAGCAGTTACTCGGCGGGAATGGGCTCACCCCTCCACTTT
CASSYSAGMGSPLHF
>-|TRBJ2-3|-|TRBV24-1|16
TGTGCCACCAGTGATTTTCGAGGGGGTAGCACAGATACGCAGTATTTT
CATSDFRGGSTDTQYF
>-|TRBJ1-5|once|TRBV3-1/TRBV3-2|15
TGTGCCAGCAGCCAAGGGTGGCAGGATTATCAGCCCCAGCATTTT
CASSQGWQDYQPQHF
>TRBD2|TRBJ2-1|-|TRBV7-6|15
TGTGCCAGCAGCCTCGGGACTAGCGGGAGTGGTGAGCAGTTCTTC
CASSLGTSGSGEQFF
>-|TRBJ1-2|-|TRBV30|15
TGTGCCTGGAGCCCTGGTGGGCCGTCTAACTATGGCTACACCTTC
CAWSPGGPSNYGYTF
>-|TRBJ2-3|-|TRBV18|11
TGTGCCAGCCAAATCACAGATACGCAGTATTTT
CASQITDTQYF
>TRBD1|TRBJ2-1|-|TRBV30|14
TGTGCCTGGAGTGCGGGACAGCTTATCAATGAGCAGTTCTTC
CAWSAGQLINEQFF
>TRBD1|TRBJ1-5|once|TRBV5-3|17
TGTGCCAGAAGCACTCCCGGGACAGCGTATAGCAATCAGCCCCAGCATTTT
CARSTPGTAYSNQPQHF
>-|TRBJ1-2|-|TRBV2|16
TGTGCCAGCGACTACGGCGGACAGAATATTAACTATGGCTACACCTTC
CASDYGGQNINYGYTF
>-|TRBJ2-2|-|TRBV9|18
TGTGCCAGCAGCGTAGGTCCCGTAGGTCAGGACTTCACCGGGGAGCTGTTTTTT
CASSVGPVGQDFTGELFF
>-|TRBJ2-7|-|TRBV5-4|14
TGTGCCAGCAGCTCACAGGGACAAGAGTACGAGCAGTACTTC
CASSSQGQEYEQYF
>-|TRBJ2-1|once|TRBV7-3|13
TGTGCCAGCAGCCCTCTTGGAGCAGATGAGCAGTTCTTC
CASSPLGADEQFF
>TRBD1|TRBJ1-2|-|TRBV10-1|13
TGCGCCAGCAGTGAGTCGACAGGGTTTGGCTACACCTTC
CASSESTGFGYTF
>-|TRBJ1-5|few|TRBV30|12
TGTGCCTGGGGCGGCGGTAATCAGCCCCAGCATTTT
CAWGGGNQPQHF
>TRBD1|TRBJ1-4|-|TRBV10-3|13
TGTGCCATACAGGGGGCAACTAATGAAAAACTGTTTTTT
CAIQGATNEKLFF
>-|TRBJ2-7|-|TRBV29-1|12
TGCAGCGGGGGGTGGAGCTCCTACGAGCAGTACTTC
CSGGWSSYEQYF
>TRBD1|TRBJ1-1|-|TRBV2|14
TGTGCCAGCAGTGAAGTGAGGCAGGGGGCGGAAGCTTTCTTT
CASSEVRQGAEAFF
>TRBD1|TRBJ2-7|-|TRBV12-3/TRBV12-4|13
TGTGCCAGCAGAACCGGGACAGGCTACGAGCAGTACTTC
CASRTGTGYEQYF
>TRBD1|TRBJ1-4|once|TRBV5-6|14
TGTGCCAGCAGCTTGTACAGGGGTAATGAAAAACTGTTTTTT
CASSLYRGNEKLFF
>TRBD1|TRBJ2-1|-|TRBV5-4|14
TGTGCCAGCAGCTCCTCGACAGGGCCGAATGAGCAGTTCTTC
CASSSSTGPNEQFF
>-|TRBJ1-1|few|TRBV28|13
TGTGCCAGCCGCGCCCCGGGGGACACTGAAGCTTTCTTT
CASRAPGDTEAFF
>-|TRBJ2-2|-|TRBV19|12
TGTGCCAGTAGCAGAATCACCTGGGAGCTGTTTTTT
CASSRITWELFF
>-|TRBJ2-4|-|TRBV18|16
TGTGCCAGCTCACCAAATGGCGGACTAGCCAAAAACATTCAGTACTTC
CASSPNGGLAKNIQYF
>-|TRBJ1-3|-|TRBV9|14
TGTGCCAGCAGCGTAGCTCCCTCTGGAAACACCATATATTTT
CASSVAPSGNTIYF
>TRBD1|TRBJ2-3|-|TRBV12-3/TRBV12-4|13
TGTGCCAGCAGTTTACAGGGGGCAGATACGCAGTATTTT
CASSLQGADTQYF
>TRBD1|TRBJ2-6|-|TRBV18|18
TGTGCCAGCTCACCCAGGACAGGGACTTTCTCTGGGGCCAACGTCCTGACTTTC
CASSPRTGTFSGANVLTF
>TRBD1|TRBJ1-3|-|TRBV18|13
TGTGCCACCGGACAGGGCCCTGGAAACACCATATATTTT
CATGQGPGNTIYF
>TRBD1|TRBJ1-5|-|TRBV19|20
TGTGCCAGTAGTATAAAGGTCGGGGCAGGGGGCCTACATAGCAATCAGCCCCAGCATTTT
CASSIKVGAGGLHSNQPQHF
>TRBD1|TRBJ1-6|-|TRBV7-2|17
TGTGCCAGCAGCCCCCGGACAGGCAGCTCCGCCCGTTCACCCCTCCACTTT
CASSPRTGSSARSPLHF
>-|TRBJ1-6|-|TRBV6-5|15
TGTGCCAGCAGTTACTCGGGGGGTTACAATTCACCCCTCCACTTT
CASSYSGGYNSPLHF
>TRBD2|TRBJ2-3|-|TRBV10-3|14
TGTGCCATCAACGGACGGGGGGTCACAGATACGCAGTATTTT
CAINGRGVTDTQYF
>TRBD1|TRBJ1-6|-|TRBV5-1|16
TGCGCCAGCAGCCCGACAGGGGGCCGGGATAATTCACCCCTCCACTTT
CASSPTGGRDNSPLHF